These 15 T cell receptor beta chains share one sample of origin, sequenced in a study of human T cells and chemical hapten exposure. TCRdb re-analysed the RACE reads in MiXCR, keeping a single row per CDR3 protein. Of about 34,000 distinct CDR3 sequences in the sample, 5.5% to 8% were seen once. Indicated time point: patch test 1, 2 weeks after DPC sensitization. The treatment here: therapeutic diphenylcyclopropenone sensitization with weekly scalp DPC. Someone pulled total RNA out of unfractionated whole blood. The specimen was whole blood, collected in connection with sensitization to the hapten diphenylcyclopropenone (DPC). The receptors originated from a woman aged 25-40 years with alopecia areata. Some clones in this sample may be carry-over from other donors' samples.

This clonotype showed up many times. The chain employs TRBV28 and TRBJ1-5; no clear D. CDR1 is MDHEN and CDR2 is SYDVKM in the germline V gene. Trimming removed 3 bases at V and 3 bases at J, with 12 bases between. The CDR3 totals 15 residues. The CDR3 protein is CASSFFGRFNQPQHF. The CDR3 DNA reads as TGTGCCAGCAGTTTTTTCGGGAGGTTCAATCAGCCCCAGCATTTT. Based on the CDR3 plus reference TRBV28 and TRBJ1-5, the full variable domain is DVKVTQSSRYLVKRTGEKVFLECVQDMDHENMFWYRQDPGLGLRLIYFSYDVKMKEKGDIPEGYSVSREKKERFSLILESASTNQTSMYLCASSFFGRFNQPQHFGDGTRLSIL.

This clonotype was counted only a few times. CDR3 sequence reads: CASSLDLLEGQPQHF. For the CDR3, the DNA is TGTGCCAGCAGCTTAGACCTCTTAGAGGGTCAGCCCCAGCATTTT. The chain recombines TRBV7-2 with TRBJ1-5; D not certain. The CDR3 totals 15 residues. Deletions cut 1 base from V and 6 bases from J, with 13 bases between. CDR1 is SGHTA, CDR2 FQGNSA, per germline.

This clonotype was seen at least ten times. The chain couples TRBV7-2 to TRBJ2-5; D possibly uses TRBD1 or TRBD2 (5 bases each). This CDR3 has 15 residues. CDR1 and CDR2 (germline): SGHTA, FQGNSA. V lost 5 bases and J lost 3, with 16 bases in between. CDR3 loop: CASSPSGIREETQYF. CDR3 coding DNA: TGTGCCAGCAGCCCCTCCGGGATCAGGGAAGAGACCCAGTACTTC.

This clonotype came up a few times. The rearrangement links TRBV15 to TRBJ1-5; D remains ambiguous. The germline V gene has CDR1 LNHNV and CDR2 YYDKDF (reference sequence). The CDR3 contains 15 residues. The V and J ends lost 0 bases and 7 bases respectively, with 13 bases between them. CDR3 DNA sequence: TGTGCCACCAGCAGAGATACGCGTCCCCCCCAGCCCCAGCATTTT. It specifies CATSRDTRPPQPQHF.

This clonotype was found a few times. The rearrangement links TRBV7-2 to TRBJ2-7, with TRBD2 identical over 13 bases. The germline gives CDR1 SGHTA, CDR2 FQGNSA. The CDR3 is 18 residues long. Trimming at V came to 0 bases and at J to 0 bases, leaving 5 bases not matched to a gene. Here the CDR3 DNA reads TGTGCCAGCAGCTTAGCTGAGGGACTAGCGGGGCACTCCTACGAGCAGTACTTC. Protein: CASSLAEGLAGHSYEQYF.

This clonotype was counted at least ten times. The rearrangement uses TRBV20-1 and TRBJ1-1, with 8 positions matching TRBD1. Germline V gives CDR1 DFQATT, CDR2 SNEGSKA (reference sequence). CDR3 length: 15 residues. V lost 1 base to trimming and J lost 7 bases; unmatched junction nucleotides: 11. The CDR3 protein is CSARGSPGGPGEAFF. The CDR3 DNA sequence: TGCAGTGCTAGAGGGTCCCCAGGGGGCCCCGGTGAAGCTTTCTTT.

This clonotype was seen at least ten times. V usage is TRBV5-1 and J usage is TRBJ1-1, with TRBD1 as a possible D gene (6 bases). Germline assignment: CDR1 SGHRS and CDR2 YFSETQ. Between the trimmed V and J ends, which lost 0 bases and 4 bases, there was a span of 13 bases. The CDR3 has 15 residues. Written as DNA, the CDR3 is TGCGCCAGCAGCTTGGGCAGGGGAGGAAGCACTGAAGCTTTCTTT. Translation gives CASSLGRGGSTEAFF.

This clonotype has a handful of counts. The V call is TRBV7-2, the J call TRBJ1-1; tentatively, D is TRBD1 (5 bases). CDR3 length: 16 residues. V gave up 5 bases and J gave up 6 bases, with 22 bases separating them. The V gene's germline CDR1 is SGHTA and CDR2 FQGNSA. In DNA form, the CDR3 reads TGTGCCAGCAGCCCCCGGGGGGGGTCAGGTTCCGCTGAAGCTTTCTTT. It specifies CASSPRGGSGSAEAFF.

This clonotype has just a few counts. The chain is built from TRBV2 and TRBJ2-7, with D perhaps being TRBD1 or TRBD2 (5 bases each). V dropped 3 bases and J dropped 13 bases, with 25 bases sitting between them. Germline assignment: CDR1 SNHLY and CDR2 FYNNEI. This CDR3 has 15 residues. The CDR3 DNA follows: TGTGCCAGCAGTGAGAGTTTTGGGGACCTCTTAATCCCTTACTTC. Protein product: CASSESFGDLLIPYF.

This clonotype occurred a few times. V is TRBV2 and J is TRBJ1-1; possibly TRBD1 for D (6 bases). Trimming cost V 2 bases and J 9 bases, with 13 bases left between them. Germline assignment: CDR1 SNHLY and CDR2 FYNNEI. CDR3 size: 13 residues. Here the CDR3 reads CASSESNRGKAFF. CDR3 coding DNA: TGTGCCAGCAGTGAATCTAATAGGGGGAAAGCTTTCTTT.

This clonotype has only a few counts. The gene calls are TRBV12-3 or TRBV12-4 and TRBJ1-6, with 8 bases aligning to TRBD1. The CDR3 totals 12 residues. V dropped 7 bases and J dropped 7; count of bases not matched to a gene: 0. As DNA, the CDR3 is TGTGCCAGCAACAGGGGGAATTCACCCCTCCACTTT. Amino acids: CASNRGNSPLHF.

The chain links TRBV7-2 to TRBJ2-1; 10 bases are shared with TRBD1. CDR1 and CDR2 from the germline V gene are SGHTA and FQGNSA. The V and J ends lost 6 bases and 7 bases, in that order; junction bases with no gene match: 3. The CDR3 contains 13 residues. CDR3 coding DNA: TGTGCCAGCAGGCGGGACAGGGGTAATGAGCAGTTCTTC. Translating it yields CASRRDRGNEQFF.

This clonotype was detected many times. The chain couples TRBV24-1 to TRBJ2-2; 7 positions agree with TRBD1. J lost 4 bases, V lost 4 bases, and 11 bases had no gene match. Germline V CDR1 and CDR2: KGHDR, SFDVKD. The CDR3 length is 17 residues. The CDR3 protein is CATSDMGQMASTGELFF. The CDR3, as DNA: TGTGCCACCAGTGACATGGGACAGATGGCGTCCACCGGGGAGCTGTTTTTT.

The chain joins TRBV27 to TRBJ1-1; no clear D gene. The CDR3 contains 13 residues. Trimming removed 2 bases from V and 4 bases from J, with 8 bases in between. Looked up from germline, CDR1 is MNHEY and CDR2 is SMNVEV (reference sequence). In DNA form, the CDR3 reads TGTGCCAGCAGTTTAATGGGATCCACTGAAGCTTTCTTT. This gives the protein CASSLMGSTEAFF.

This chain joins TRBV4-2 and TRBJ2-2; 10 nucleotides agree with TRBD2. In germline, CDR1 is LGHNA, CDR2 YNFKEQ. V was pared by 4 bases and J by 3 bases, with 2 bases of the junction left unmatched. This CDR3 spans 15 amino acids. The CDR3: CASSLGLADTGELFF. CDR3 nucleotides: TGTGCCAGCAGCCTTGGACTAGCGGACACCGGGGAGCTGTTTTTT.